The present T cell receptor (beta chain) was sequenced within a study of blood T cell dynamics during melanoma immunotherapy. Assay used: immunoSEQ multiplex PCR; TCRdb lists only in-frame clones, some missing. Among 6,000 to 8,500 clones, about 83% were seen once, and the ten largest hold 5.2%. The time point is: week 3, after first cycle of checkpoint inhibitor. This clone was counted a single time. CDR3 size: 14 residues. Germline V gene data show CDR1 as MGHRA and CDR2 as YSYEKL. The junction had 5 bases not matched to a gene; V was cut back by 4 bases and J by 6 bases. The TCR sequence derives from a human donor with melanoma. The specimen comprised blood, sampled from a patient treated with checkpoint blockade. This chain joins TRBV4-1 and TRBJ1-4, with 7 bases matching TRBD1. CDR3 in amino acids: CASSPRTGDEKLFF. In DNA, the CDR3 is TGCGCCAGCAGCCCCCGGACAGGAGATGAAAAACTGTTTTTT.